This TCR beta chain derives from a study of OX40 agonist ivuxolimab in advanced cancers. Overall study: Hepatocellular carcinoma, melanoma, renal cell or head and neck cancer was diagnosed in the dose-escalation patients. Partial responses were achieved by three patients, one with hepatocellular carcinoma and two with cutaneous melanoma. Study-wide findings and caveats: At doses 0.1 to 3.0 mg/kg, CD4+ and CD8+ clones expanded. Averaging showed that CD8+ T cells had more expanded clones than CD4+ did.

Comment on this clone: Antigen specificity is unknown.

Measured with immunoSEQ multiplex PCR; TCRdb has only the in-frame clones, and not every one. Found here are about 54,000 clones, roughly four fifths of them singletons; the top ten hold 1.2%. This CDR3 contains 17 residues. Trimming at V came to 0 bases and at J to 12 bases, leaving 12 bases not matched to a gene. CDR1 is MNHEY, CDR2 SMNVEV, per germline (reference sequence). This clonotype originated in an adult with an advanced solid tumor such as melanoma, head and neck, liver or kidney cancer. V usage is TRBV27 and J usage is TRBJ2-1; 12 bases fit TRBD1. The sample consisted of CD4+ or CD8+ T cells sorted from blood, taken in a trial of the OX40 agonist ivuxolimab. The CDR3 nucleotides read TGTGCCAGCAGTTTATCGATCGTGGGACAGGGGGCTGGCGGGCAGTTCTTC. It specifies CASSLSIVGQGAGGQFF.